The following is a TCR beta chain sequence with its context. The data are from a study of blood T cell repertoires in COVID-19. Profiling relied on immunoSEQ multiplex PCR, and the TCRdb table lists in-frame clones only, not all of them. Among around 120,000 clones, 70% to 85% were seen once, and the ten largest hold less than 9%. Trimming cost V 11 bases and J 0 bases, with 19 bases left between them. Germline CDR1 MNHNY, CDR2 SVGAGI (reference sequence). CDR3 length equals 15 residues. The V and J genes are TRBV6-6 and TRBJ1-1; D call uncertain. The clonotype originates from an older man with active or convalescent COVID-19. Source material: peripheral blood. CDR3 in DNA: TGTGCCTCCTTCTTGGGGAGAGCCATGAACACTGAAGCTTTCTTT. It specifies CASFLGRAMNTEAFF.